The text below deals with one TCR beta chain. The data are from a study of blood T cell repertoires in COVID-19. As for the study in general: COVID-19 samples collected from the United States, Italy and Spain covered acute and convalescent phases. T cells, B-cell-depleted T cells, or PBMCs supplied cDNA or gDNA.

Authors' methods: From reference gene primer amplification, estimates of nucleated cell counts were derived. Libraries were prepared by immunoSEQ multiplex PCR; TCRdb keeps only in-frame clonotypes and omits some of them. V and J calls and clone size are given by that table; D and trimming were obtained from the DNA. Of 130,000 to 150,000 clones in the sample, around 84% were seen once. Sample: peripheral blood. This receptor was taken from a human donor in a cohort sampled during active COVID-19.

The CDR3 nucleotides read TGTGCCAGCACCAAAGGCGGGGGGCTGGAGTTCTTC. This translates into CASTKGGGLEFF. The chain employs TRBV2 and TRBJ2-1; TRBD2 aligns across 8 bases. The CDR3 is 12 amino acids. Germline values: CDR1 SNHLY, CDR2 FYNNEI. V shed 7 bases and J 14 bases; nucleotides not matched to a gene: 10. Complete variable domain (other parts from reference TRBV2 and TRBJ2-1): EPEVTQTPSHQVTQMGQEVILRCVPISNHLYFYWYRQILGQKVEFLVSFYNNEISEKSEIFDDQFSVERPDGSNFTLKIRSTKLEDSAMYFCASTKGGGLEFFGPGTRLTVL.